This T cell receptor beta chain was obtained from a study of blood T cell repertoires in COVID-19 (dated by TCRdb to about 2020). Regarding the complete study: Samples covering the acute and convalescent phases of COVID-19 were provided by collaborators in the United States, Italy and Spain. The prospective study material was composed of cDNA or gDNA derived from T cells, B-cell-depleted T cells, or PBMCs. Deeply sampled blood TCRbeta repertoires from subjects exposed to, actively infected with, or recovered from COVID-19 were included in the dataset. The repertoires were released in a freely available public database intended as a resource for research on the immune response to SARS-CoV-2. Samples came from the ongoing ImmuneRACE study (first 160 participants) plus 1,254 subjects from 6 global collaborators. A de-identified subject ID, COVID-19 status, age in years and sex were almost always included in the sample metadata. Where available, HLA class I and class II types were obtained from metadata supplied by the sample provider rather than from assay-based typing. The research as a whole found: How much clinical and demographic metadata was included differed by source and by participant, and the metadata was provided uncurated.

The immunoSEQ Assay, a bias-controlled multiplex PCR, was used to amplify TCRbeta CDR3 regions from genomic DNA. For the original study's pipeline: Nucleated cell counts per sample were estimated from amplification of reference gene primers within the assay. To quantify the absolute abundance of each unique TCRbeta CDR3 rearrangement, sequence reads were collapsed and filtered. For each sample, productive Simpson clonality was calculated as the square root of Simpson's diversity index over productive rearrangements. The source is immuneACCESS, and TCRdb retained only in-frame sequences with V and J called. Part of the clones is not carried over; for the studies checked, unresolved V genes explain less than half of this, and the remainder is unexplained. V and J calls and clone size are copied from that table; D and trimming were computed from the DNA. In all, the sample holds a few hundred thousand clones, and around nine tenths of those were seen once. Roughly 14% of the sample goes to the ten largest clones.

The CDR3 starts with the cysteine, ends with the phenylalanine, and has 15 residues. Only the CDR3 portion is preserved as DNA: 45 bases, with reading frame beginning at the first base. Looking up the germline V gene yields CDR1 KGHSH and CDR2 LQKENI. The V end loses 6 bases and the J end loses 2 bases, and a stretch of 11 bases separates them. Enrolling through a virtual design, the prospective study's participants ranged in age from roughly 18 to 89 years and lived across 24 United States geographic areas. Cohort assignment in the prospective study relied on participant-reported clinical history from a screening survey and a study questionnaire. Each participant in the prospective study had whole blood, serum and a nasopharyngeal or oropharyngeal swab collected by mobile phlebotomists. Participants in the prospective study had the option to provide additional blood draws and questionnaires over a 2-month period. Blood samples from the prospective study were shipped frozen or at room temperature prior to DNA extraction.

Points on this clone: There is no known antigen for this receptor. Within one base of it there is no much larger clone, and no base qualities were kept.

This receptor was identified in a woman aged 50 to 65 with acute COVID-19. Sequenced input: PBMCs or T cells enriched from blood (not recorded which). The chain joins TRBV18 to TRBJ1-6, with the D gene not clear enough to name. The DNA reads TGTGCCAGCTCGAACACCCCCCCCTATAATTCACCCCTCCACTTT. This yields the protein CASSNTPPYNSPLHF.